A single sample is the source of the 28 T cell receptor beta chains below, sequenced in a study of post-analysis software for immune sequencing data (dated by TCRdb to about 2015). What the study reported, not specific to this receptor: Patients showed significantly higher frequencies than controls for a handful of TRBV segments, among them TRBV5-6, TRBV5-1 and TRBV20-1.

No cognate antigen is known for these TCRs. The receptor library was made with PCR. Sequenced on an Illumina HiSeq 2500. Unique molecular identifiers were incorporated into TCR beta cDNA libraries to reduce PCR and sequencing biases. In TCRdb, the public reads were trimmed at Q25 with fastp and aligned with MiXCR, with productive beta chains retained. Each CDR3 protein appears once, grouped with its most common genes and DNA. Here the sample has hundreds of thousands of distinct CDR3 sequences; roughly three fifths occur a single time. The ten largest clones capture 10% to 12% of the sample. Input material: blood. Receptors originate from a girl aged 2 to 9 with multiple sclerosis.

The CDR3 nucleotides are TGTGCCAGCATCGGGACTGCTCAAGAGACCCAGTACTTC. This encodes CASIGTAQETQYF. This chain connects TRBV7-9 to TRBJ2-5; D is possibly TRBD2 (6 bases). CDR3 length: 13 amino acids. V lost 7 bases to trimming and J lost 2 bases, with 11 bases between them. Germline CDR1 reads SEHNR; CDR2 reads FQNEAQ (reference sequence).

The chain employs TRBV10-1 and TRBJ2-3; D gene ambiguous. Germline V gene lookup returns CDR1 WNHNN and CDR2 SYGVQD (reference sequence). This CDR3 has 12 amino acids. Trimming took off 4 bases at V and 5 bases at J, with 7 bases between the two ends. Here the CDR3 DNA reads TGCGCCAGCAGTGTGGGGATAGATACGCAGTATTTT. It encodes CASSVGIDTQYF.

CDR3 loop: CASRGPGQFYGYTF. Written as DNA, the CDR3 is TGTGCCAGCAGAGGCCCGGGACAGTTCTATGGCTACACCTTC. V and J are TRBV7-2 and TRBJ1-2; 7 positions agree with TRBD1. CDR1 SGHTA and CDR2 FQGNSA come from the germline V gene. V dropped 6 bases and J dropped 4; count of bases not matched to a gene: 8. The CDR3 spans 14 residues.

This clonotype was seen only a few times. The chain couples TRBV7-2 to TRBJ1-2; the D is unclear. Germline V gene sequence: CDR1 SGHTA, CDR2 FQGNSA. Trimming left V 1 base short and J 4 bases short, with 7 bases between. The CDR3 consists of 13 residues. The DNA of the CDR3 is TGTGCCAGCAGCTTAGTTTTCGGCTATGGCTACACCTTC. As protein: CASSLVFGYGYTF.

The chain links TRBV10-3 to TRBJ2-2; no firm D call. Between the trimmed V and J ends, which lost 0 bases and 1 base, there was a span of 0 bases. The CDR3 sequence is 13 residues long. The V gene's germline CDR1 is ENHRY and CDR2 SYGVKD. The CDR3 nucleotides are TGTGCCATCAGTGAGTCGAACACCGGGGAGCTGTTTTTT. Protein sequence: CAISESNTGELFF.

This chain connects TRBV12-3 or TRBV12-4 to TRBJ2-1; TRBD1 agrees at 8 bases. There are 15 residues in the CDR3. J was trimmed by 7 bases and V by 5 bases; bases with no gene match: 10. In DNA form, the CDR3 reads TGTGCCAGCAGTCTGCGGACAGGGTGGGAAAATGAGCAGTTCTTC. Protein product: CASSLRTGWENEQFF.

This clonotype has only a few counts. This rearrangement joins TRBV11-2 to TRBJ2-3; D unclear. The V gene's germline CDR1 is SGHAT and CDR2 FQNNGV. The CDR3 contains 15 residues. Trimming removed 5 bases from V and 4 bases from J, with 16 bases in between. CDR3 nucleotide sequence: TGTGCCAGCAGCCCCGTTGTTGGTACAGCAGATACGCAGTATTTT. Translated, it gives CASSPVVGTADTQYF.

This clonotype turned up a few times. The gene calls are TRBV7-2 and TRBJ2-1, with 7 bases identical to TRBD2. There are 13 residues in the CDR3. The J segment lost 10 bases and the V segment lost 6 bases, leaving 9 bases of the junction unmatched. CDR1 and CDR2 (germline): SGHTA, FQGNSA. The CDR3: CASRVPSGGEQFF. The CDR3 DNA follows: TGTGCCAGCAGGGTACCTAGCGGCGGCGAGCAGTTCTTC. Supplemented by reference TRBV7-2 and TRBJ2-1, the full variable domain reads GAGVSQSPSNKVTEKGKDVELRCDPISGHTALYWYRQSLGQGLEFLIYFQGNSAPDKSGLPSDRFSAERTGGSVSTLTIQRTQQEDSAVYLCASRVPSGGEQFFGPGTRLTVL.

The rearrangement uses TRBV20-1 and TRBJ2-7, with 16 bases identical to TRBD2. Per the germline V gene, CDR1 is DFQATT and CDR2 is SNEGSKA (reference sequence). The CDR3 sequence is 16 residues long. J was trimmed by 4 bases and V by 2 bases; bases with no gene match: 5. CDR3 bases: TGCAGTGCTAGACGGGGGACTAGCGGGAGGGGTTACGAGCAGTACTTC. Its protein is CSARRGTSGRGYEQYF.

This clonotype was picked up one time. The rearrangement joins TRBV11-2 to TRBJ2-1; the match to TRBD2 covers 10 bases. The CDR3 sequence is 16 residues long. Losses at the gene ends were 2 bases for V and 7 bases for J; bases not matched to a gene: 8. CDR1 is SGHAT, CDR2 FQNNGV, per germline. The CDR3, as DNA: TGTGCCAGCAGCTTAATAGCGGGGGGCGGATGGAATGAGCAGTTCTTC. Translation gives CASSLIAGGGWNEQFF.

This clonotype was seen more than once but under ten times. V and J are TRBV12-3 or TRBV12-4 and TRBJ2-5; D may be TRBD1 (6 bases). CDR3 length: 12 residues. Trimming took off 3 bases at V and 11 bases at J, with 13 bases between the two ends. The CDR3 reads CASSFSDSGQYF. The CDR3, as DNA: TGTGCCAGCAGTTTCTCGGACAGCGGACAGTACTTC.

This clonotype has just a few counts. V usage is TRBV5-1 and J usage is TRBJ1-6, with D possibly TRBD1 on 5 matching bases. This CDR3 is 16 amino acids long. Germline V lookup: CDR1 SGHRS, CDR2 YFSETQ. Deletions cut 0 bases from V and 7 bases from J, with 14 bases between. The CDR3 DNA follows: TGCGCCAGCAGCTTGGTGAGGCAGGGAGTAAATTCACCCCTCCACTTT. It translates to CASSLVRQGVNSPLHF.

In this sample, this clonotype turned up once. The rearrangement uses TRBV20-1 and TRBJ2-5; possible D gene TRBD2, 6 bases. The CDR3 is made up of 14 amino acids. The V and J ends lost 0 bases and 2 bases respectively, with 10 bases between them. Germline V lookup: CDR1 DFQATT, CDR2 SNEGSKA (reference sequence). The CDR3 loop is CSARDPSAQETQYF. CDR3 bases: TGCAGTGCTAGAGATCCTAGCGCGCAAGAGACCCAGTACTTC.

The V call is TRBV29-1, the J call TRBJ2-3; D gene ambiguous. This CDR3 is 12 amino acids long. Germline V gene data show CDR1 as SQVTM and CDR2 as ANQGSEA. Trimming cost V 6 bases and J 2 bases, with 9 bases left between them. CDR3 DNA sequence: TGCAGCGTCCTCATGGCCACAGATACGCAGTATTTT. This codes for CSVLMATDTQYF.

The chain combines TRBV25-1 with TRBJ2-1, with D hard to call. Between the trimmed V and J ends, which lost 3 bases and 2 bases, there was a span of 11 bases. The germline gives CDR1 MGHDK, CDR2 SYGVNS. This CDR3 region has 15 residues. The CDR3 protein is CASSDIGAPYNEQFF. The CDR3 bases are TGTGCCAGCAGTGATATCGGAGCCCCCTACAATGAGCAGTTCTTC.

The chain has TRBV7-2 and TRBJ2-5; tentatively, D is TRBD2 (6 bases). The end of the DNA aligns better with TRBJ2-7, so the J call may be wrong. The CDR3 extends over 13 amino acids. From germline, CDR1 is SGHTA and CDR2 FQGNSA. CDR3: CASSLDPGDEQYF. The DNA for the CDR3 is TGTGCCAGCAGCTTAGACCCGGGGGACGAGCAGTACTTC.

The CDR3 nucleotides are TGTGCCAGCAGCCCGGGGCGTGTAGCGGGATCAGAGACCCAGTACTTC. Encoded protein: CASSPGRVAGSETQYF. The rearrangement uses TRBV5-8 and TRBJ2-5, with 8 bases lining up with TRBD2. This CDR3 is 16 amino acids long. V gave up 4 bases and J gave up 4 bases; unmatched junction bases: 12. Germline V lookup: CDR1 SGHTS, CDR2 YDEGEE.

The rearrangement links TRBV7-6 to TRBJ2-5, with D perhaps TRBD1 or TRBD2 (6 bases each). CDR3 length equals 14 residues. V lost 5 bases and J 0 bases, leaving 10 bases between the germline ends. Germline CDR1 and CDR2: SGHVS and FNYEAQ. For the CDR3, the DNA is TGTGCCAGCAGCCGCGGGACAAACCAAGAGACCCAGTACTTC. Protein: CASSRGTNQETQYF. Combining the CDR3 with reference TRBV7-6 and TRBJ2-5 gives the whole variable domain GAGVSQSPRYKVTKRGQDVALRCDPISGHVSLYWYRQALGQGPEFLTYFNYEAQQDKSGLPNDRFSAERPEGSISTLTIQRTEQRDSAMYRCASSRGTNQETQYFGPGTRLLVL.

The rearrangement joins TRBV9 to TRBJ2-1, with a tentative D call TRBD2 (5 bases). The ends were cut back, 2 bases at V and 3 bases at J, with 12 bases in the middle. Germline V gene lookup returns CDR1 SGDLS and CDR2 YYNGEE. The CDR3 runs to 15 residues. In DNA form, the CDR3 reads TGTGCCAGCAGCGTGGCGGAGGACTTCTACAATGAGCAGTTCTTC. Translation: CASSVAEDFYNEQFF.

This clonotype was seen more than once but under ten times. The CDR3 protein is CASSSTGGRVQPQHF. The DNA of the CDR3 is TGTGCCAGCAGTTCGACAGGGGGTAGGGTTCAGCCCCAGCATTTT. The chain combines TRBV12-3 or TRBV12-4 with TRBJ1-5, with TRBD1 identical over 9 bases. The CDR3 loop spans 15 amino acids. The trim removed 4 bases at V and 6 bases at J, leaving 7 bases unmatched.

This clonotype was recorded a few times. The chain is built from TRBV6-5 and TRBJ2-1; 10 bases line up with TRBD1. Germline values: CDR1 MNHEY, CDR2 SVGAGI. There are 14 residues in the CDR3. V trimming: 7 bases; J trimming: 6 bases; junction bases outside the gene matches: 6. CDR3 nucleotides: TGTGCCAGCATCTCAAGGACAGGGGGCAATGAGCAGTTCTTC. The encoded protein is CASISRTGGNEQFF.

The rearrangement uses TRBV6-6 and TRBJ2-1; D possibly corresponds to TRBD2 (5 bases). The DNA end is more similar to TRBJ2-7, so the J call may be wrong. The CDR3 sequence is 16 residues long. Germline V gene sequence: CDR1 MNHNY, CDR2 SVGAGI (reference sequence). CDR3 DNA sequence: TGTGCCAGCAGCCCTGAGGGTTCCCTAAAAACCTACGAGCAGTACTTC. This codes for CASSPEGSLKTYEQYF.

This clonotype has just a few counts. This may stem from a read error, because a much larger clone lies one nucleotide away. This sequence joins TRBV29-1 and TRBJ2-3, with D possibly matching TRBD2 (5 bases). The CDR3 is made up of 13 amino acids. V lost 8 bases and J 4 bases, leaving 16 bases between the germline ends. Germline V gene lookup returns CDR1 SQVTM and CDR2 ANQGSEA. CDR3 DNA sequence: TGCAGCATTGGACTGAGAGGTGCAGATACGCAGTATTTT. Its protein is CSIGLRGADTQYF.

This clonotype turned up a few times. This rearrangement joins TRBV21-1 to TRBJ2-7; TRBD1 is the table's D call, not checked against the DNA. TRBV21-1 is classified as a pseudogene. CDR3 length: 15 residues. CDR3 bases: TGTGCCAGCAGCAATTCCCGGACCGGGGCCCCCGAGCAGTACTTC. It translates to CASSNSRTGAPEQYF.

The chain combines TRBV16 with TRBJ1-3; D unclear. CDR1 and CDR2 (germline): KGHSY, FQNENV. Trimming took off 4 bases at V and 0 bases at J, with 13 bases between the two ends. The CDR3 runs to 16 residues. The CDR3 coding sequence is TGTGCCAGCAGCCCCACTCGTGGGCTCTCTGGAAACACCATATATTTT. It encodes CASSPTRGLSGNTIYF.

This CDR3 reads CAISEDTVKETQYF. CDR3 sequence (DNA): TGTGCCATCAGTGAGGATACAGTGAAGGAGACCCAGTACTTC. The J gene is TRBJ2-5, the V gene TRBV10-3; D is uncertain. The CDR3 contains 14 residues. From germline, CDR1 is ENHRY and CDR2 SYGVKD. V gave up 2 bases and J gave up 5 bases, with 12 bases separating them.

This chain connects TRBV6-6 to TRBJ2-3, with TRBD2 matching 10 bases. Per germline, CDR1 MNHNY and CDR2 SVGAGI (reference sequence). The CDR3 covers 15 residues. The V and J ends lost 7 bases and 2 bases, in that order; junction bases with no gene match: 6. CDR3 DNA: TGTGCCAGCATCCGGACTAGCGGAGACACAGATACGCAGTATTTT. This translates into CASIRTSGDTDTQYF.

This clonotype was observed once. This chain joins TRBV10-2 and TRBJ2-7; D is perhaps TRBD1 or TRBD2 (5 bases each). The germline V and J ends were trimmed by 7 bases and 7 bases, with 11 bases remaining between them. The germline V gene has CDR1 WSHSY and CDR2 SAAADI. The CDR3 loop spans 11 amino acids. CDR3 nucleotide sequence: TGCGCCAGCACGGGGCCTCGGGAGCAGTACTTC. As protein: CASTGPREQYF.